This T cell receptor (beta chain) was sequenced for a study of CD8+CD57+ T cells in acquired aplastic anemia. Study-level points and caveats: Overlapping CD8+ CDR3 repertoires of patients and controls contained about 27 shared sequences.

Whoever was chosen for sequencing had shown CD8+CD57+ cell expansion by flow cytometry. Each patient had severe acquired aplastic anemia. V was clipped by 3 bases and J by 2 bases, with 14 bases between them. Germline loops: CDR1 LNHNV, CDR2 YYDKDF (reference sequence). This CDR3 has 17 amino acids. Genomic DNA, serving as template, underwent TCR beta VDJ and CDR3 profiling. TCRdb used MiXCR to reprocess the reads, holding one entry per CDR3 protein. This sample has 120,000 or so distinct CDR3 sequences; 50% to 70% occur once, and the top ten carry roughly 32%. Points on this clonotype: Its target is not known.

This chain joins TRBV15 and TRBJ2-6; D is perhaps TRBD1 or TRBD2 (5 bases each). Material: sorted CD4+, CD8+, or CD8+CD57+ T cells (not recorded which) from PBMCs. The receptor's source is a human donor with aplastic anemia. The CDR3, as DNA: TGTGCCACCAGCAGGAGAGGGGCTACCGCTGGGGCCAACGTCCTGACTTTC. As protein: CATSRRGATAGANVLTF. Variable domain in full (rest from reference TRBV15 and TRBJ2-6): DAMVIQNPRYQVTQFGKPVTLSCSQTLNHNVMYWYQQKSSQAPKLLFHYYDKDFNNEADTPDNFQSRRPNTSFCFLDIRSPGLGDTAMYLCATSRRGATAGANVLTFGAGSRLTVL.